The following is a T cell receptor (beta chain) sequence with its context. V was shortened by 1 base and J by 8 bases, with 14 bases between the two germline ends. The germline V gene encodes CDR1 MGHRA and CDR2 YSYEKL. The CDR3 runs 15 residues. The data stem from a study of OX40 agonist ivuxolimab in advanced cancers. Profiled with immunoSEQ multiplex PCR; TCRdb holds only in-frame clones, not every one. The table includes tens of thousands of clones, about four fifths detected once. The sample in question was CD4+ or CD8+ T cells sorted from blood, obtained in a trial of the OX40 agonist ivuxolimab. This receptor was identified in an adult with an advanced solid tumor such as melanoma, head and neck, liver or kidney cancer. The chain recombines TRBV4-1 with TRBJ1-4; the D is unclear. CDR3 loop: CASSQVMNRGEKLFF. Written as DNA, the CDR3 is TGCGCCAGCAGCCAAGTGATGAACCGAGGGGAAAAACTGTTTTTT.